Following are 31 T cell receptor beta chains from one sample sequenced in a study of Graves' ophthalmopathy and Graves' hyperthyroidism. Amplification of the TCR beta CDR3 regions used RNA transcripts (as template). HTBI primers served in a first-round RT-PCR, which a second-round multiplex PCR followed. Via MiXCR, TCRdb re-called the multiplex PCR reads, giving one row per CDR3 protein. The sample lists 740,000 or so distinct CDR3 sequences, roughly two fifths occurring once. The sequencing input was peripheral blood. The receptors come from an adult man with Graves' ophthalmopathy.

This CDR3 reads CASSLRIRDRVPGELFF. The CDR3 nucleotides read TGTGCCAGCAGCCTTAGGATCCGGGACAGGGTCCCCGGGGAGCTGTTTTTT. The chain uses TRBV11-2 and TRBJ2-2, with TRBD1 matching over 9 bases. Germline V gives CDR1 SGHAT, CDR2 FQNNGV. There are 17 residues in the CDR3. J lost 6 bases, V lost 5 bases, and 13 bases had no gene match.

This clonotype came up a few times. The CDR3 bases are TGTGCCAGCAGCCGGGACAGGGGGGGCACTGAAGCTTTCTTT. It translates to CASSRDRGGTEAFF. The rearrangement joins TRBV7-9 to TRBJ1-1; 11 nucleotides agree with TRBD1. The V gene end was trimmed by 5 bases and the J gene end by 4 bases; junction bases not matched to a gene: 3. This CDR3 has 14 amino acids. The germline V gene has CDR1 SEHNR and CDR2 FQNEAQ (reference sequence).

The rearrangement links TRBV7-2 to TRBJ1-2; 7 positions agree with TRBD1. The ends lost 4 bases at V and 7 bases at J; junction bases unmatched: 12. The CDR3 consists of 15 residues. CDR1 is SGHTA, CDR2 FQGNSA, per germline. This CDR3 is CASSSPKTGYPGYTF. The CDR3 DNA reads TGTGCCAGCAGCTCGCCTAAGACAGGGTACCCTGGCTACACCTTC.

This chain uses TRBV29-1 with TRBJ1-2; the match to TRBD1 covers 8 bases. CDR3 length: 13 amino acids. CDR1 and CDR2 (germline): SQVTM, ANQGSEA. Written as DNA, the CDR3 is TGCAGTGGGAGGACAGGGTTTGACTATGGCTACACCTTC. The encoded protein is CSGRTGFDYGYTF.

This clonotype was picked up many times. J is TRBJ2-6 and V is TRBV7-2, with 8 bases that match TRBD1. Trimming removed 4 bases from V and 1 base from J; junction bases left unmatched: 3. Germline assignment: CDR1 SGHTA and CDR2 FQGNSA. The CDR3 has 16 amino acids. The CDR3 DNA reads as TGTGCCAGCAGCTCCAGGACAGGGTCTGGGGCCAACGTCCTGACTTTC. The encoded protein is CASSSRTGSGANVLTF.

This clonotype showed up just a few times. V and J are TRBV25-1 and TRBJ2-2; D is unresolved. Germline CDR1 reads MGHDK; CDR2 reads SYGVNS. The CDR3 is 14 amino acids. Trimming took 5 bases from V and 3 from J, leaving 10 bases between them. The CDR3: CASSLQGYTGELFF. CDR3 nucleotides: TGTGCCAGCAGTTTGCAAGGGTACACCGGGGAGCTGTTTTTT.

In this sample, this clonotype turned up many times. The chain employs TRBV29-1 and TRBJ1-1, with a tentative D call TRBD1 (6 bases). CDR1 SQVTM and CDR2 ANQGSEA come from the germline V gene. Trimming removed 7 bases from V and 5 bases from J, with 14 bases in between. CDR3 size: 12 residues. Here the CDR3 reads CSAGQFWTEAFF. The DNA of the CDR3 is TGCAGCGCAGGACAGTTTTGGACTGAAGCTTTCTTT.

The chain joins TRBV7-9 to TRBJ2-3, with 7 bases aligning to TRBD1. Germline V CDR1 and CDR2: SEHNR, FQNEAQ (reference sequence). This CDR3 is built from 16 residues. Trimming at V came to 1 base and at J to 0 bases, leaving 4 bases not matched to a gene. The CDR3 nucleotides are TGTGCCAGCAGCTTAGAAGGGGGCCGTAGCACAGATACGCAGTATTTT. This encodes CASSLEGGRSTDTQYF.

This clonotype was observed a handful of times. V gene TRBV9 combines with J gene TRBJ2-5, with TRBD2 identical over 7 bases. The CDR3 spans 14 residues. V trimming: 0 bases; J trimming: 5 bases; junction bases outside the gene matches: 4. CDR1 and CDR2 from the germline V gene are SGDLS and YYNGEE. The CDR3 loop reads CASSVDGGTETQYF. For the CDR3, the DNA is TGTGCCAGCAGCGTAGACGGGGGGACGGAGACCCAGTACTTC.

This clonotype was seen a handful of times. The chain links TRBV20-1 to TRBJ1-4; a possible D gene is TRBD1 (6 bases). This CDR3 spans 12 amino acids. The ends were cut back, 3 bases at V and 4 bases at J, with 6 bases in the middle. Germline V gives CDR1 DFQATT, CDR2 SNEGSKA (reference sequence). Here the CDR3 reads CSASRGNEKLFF. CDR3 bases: TGCAGTGCTAGCAGGGGTAATGAAAAACTGTTTTTT.

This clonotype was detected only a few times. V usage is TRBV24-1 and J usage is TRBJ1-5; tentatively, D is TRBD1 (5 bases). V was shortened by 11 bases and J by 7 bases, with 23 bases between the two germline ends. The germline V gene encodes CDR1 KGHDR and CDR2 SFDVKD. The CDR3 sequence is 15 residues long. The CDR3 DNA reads TGTGCCAGCAGCGAGTTGGGTAGGGCAGGGCAGCCCCAGCATTTT. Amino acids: CASSELGRAGQPQHF.

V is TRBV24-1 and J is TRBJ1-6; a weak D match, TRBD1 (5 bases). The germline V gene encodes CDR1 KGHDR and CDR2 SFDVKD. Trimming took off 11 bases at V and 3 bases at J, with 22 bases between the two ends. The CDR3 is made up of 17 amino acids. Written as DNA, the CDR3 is TGTGCCAGCAGAACCGATGAGGGGTTGTTCTATAATTCACCCCTCCACTTT. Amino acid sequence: CASRTDEGLFYNSPLHF.

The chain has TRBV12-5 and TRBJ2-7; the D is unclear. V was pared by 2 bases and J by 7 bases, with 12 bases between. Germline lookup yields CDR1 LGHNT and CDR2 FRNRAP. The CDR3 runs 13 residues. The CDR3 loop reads CASGLSSLGEQYF. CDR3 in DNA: TGTGCTAGTGGTTTGTCCTCTCTGGGGGAGCAGTACTTC.

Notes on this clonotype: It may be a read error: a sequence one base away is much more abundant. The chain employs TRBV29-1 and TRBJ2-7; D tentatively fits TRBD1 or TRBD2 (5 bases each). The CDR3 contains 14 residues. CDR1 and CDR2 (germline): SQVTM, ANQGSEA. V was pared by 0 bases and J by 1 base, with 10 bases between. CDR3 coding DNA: TGCAGCGTTGAAGACTCGGGACGGTCCTACGAGCAGTACTTC. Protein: CSVEDSGRSYEQYF.

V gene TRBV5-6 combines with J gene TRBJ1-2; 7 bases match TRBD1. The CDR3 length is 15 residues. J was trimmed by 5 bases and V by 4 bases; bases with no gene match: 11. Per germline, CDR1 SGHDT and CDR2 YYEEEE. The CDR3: CASSRGTANSYGYTF. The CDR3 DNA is TGTGCCAGCAGCCGCGGGACAGCTAACTCGTATGGCTACACCTTC.

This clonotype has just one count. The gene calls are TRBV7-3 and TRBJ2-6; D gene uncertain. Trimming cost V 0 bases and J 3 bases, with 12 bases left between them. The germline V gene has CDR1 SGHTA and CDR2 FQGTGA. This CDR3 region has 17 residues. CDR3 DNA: TGTGCCAGCAGCTTAACCCCGGCCCCCCGTGGGGCCAACGTCCTGACTTTC. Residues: CASSLTPAPRGANVLTF.

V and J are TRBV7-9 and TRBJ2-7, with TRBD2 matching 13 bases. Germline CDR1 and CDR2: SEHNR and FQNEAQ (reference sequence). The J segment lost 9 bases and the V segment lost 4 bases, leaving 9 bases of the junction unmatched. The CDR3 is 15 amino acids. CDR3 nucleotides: TGTGCCAGCAGCTCGGGACTAGCGGGACCCACTGCGCAGTACTTC. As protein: CASSSGLAGPTAQYF.

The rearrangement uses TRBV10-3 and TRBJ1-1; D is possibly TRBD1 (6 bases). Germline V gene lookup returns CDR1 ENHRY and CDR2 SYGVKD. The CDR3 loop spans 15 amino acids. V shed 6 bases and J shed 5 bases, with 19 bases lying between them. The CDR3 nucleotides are TGTGCCATCAGAGGAAGGGAGGGGGTGAGGACTGAAGCTTTCTTT. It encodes CAIRGREGVRTEAFF.

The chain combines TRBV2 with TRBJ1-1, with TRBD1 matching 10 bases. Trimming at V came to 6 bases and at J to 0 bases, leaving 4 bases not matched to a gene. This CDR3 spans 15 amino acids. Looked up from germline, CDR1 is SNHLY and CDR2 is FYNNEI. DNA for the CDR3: TGTGCCAGCAGGGACAGGGGGGAGGTGAACACTGAAGCTTTCTTT. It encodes CASRDRGEVNTEAFF.

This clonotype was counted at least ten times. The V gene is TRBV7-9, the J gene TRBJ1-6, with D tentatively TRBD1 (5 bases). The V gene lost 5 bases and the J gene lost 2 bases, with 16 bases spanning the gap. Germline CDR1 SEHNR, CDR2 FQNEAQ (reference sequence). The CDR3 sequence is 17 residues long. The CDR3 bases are TGTGCCAGCAGCGAGGGACGCGAGGATCCCTATAATTCACCCCTCCACTTT. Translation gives CASSEGREDPYNSPLHF.

The CDR3 protein is CSATPQGASDEQYF. CDR3 coding DNA: TGCAGTGCTACACCCCAGGGGGCATCGGACGAGCAGTACTTC. The rearrangement joins TRBV20-1 to TRBJ2-7; 8 bases agree with TRBD1. Per germline, CDR1 DFQATT and CDR2 SNEGSKA (reference sequence). V lost 4 bases and J lost 5; bases outside the gene matches: 10. The CDR3 loop spans 14 amino acids.

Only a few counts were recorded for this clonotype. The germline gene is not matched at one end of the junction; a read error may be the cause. This chain's CDR3 is CASSQIGGNTGELFF. The CDR3 nucleotides read TGCGCCAGCAGCCAAATAGGGGGAAACACCGGGGAGCTGTTTTTT. The V gene is TRBV7-9, the J gene TRBJ2-2, with D perhaps matching TRBD1 (6 bases). This CDR3 is built from 15 residues. Germline V gives CDR1 SEHNR, CDR2 FQNEAQ (reference sequence).

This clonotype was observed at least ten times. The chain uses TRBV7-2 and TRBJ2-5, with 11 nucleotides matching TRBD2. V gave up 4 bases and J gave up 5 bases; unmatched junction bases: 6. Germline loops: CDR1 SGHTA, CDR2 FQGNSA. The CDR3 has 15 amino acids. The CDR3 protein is CASSSLAGGPETQYF. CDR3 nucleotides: TGTGCCAGCAGCTCATTAGCGGGGGGGCCGGAGACCCAGTACTTC.

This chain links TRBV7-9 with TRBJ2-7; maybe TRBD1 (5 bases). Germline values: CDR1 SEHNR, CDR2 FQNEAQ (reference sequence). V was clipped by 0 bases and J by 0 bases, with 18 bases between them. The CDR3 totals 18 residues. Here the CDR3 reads CASSLAKPQGPFSYEQYF. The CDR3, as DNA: TGTGCCAGCAGCTTAGCGAAGCCCCAGGGCCCCTTCTCCTACGAGCAGTACTTC. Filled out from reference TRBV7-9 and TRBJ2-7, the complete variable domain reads DTGVSQNPRHKITKRGQNVTFRCDPISEHNRLYWYRQTLGQGPEFLTYFQNEAQLEKSRLLSDRFSAERPKGSFSTLEIQRTEQGDSAMYLCASSLAKPQGPFSYEQYFGPGTRLTVT.

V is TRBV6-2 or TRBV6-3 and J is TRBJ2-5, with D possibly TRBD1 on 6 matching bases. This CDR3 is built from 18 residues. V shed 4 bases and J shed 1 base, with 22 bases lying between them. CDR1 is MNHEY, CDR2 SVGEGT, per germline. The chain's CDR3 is CASSWFYRDIHSQETQYF. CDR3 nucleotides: TGTGCCAGCAGTTGGTTTTACCGGGACATCCATTCCCAAGAGACCCAGTACTTC.

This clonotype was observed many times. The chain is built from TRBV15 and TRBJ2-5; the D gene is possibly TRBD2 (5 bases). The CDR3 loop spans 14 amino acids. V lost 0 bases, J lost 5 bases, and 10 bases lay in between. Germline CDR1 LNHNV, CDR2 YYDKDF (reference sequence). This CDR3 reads CATSREWTGETQYF. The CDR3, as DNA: TGTGCCACCAGCAGAGAATGGACTGGGGAGACCCAGTACTTC.

The CDR3 here is CSASGPTGGTGSNQPQHF. In DNA form, the CDR3 reads TGCAGTGCTAGCGGGCCTACAGGGGGCACGGGTAGCAATCAGCCCCAGCATTTT. V usage is TRBV20-1 and J usage is TRBJ1-5; 9 bases match TRBD1. From germline, CDR1 is DFQATT and CDR2 SNEGSKA (reference sequence). The V segment lost 3 bases and the J segment 0 bases; nucleotides outside the gene matches: 12. CDR3 size: 18 residues.

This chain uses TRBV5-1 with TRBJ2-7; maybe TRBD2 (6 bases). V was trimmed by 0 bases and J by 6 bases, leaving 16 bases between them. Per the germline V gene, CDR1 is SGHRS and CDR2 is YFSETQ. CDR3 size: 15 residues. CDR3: CASSLVLAGFSEQYF. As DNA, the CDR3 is TGCGCCAGCAGCTTGGTTCTCGCGGGATTTTCCGAGCAGTACTTC.

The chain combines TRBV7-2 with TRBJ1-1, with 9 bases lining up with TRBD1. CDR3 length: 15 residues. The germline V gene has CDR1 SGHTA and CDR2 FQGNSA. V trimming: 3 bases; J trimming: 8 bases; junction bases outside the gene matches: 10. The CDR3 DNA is TGTGCCAGCAGCTTTGGGGGCACAGGGGGCGCCGAAGCTTTCTTT. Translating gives CASSFGGTGGAEAFF.

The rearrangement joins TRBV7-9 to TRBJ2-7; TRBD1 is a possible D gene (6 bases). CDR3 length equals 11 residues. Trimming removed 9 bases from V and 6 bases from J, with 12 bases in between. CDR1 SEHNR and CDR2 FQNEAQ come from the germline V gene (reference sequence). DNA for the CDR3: TGTGCCAGACAGGGATTCGGCGAGCAGTACTTC. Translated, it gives CARQGFGEQYF.

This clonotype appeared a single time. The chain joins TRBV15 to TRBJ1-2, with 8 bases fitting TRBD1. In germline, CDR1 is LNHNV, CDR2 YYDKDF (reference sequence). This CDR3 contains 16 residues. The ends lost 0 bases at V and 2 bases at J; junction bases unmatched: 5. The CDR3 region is CATSRDLDRENYGYTF. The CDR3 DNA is TGTGCCACCAGCAGAGATCTGGACAGGGAGAACTATGGCTACACCTTC.